The subject of this entry is one TCR beta chain. The antigen is undetermined. This specimen comes from a study of T cell responses to AZD1222 COVID-19 vaccine. Whole-study context: The analysis combined second doses at about 4 or about 12 weeks.

Produced via immunoSEQ multiplex PCR; TCRdb's table is partial and in-frame only. The sample lists roughly 100,000 clones; roughly 87% were seen once. Trimming at V came to 7 bases and at J to 3 bases, leaving 5 bases not matched to a gene. This CDR3 is built from 15 residues. Germline loops: CDR1 WNHNN, CDR2 SYGVQD (reference sequence). Findings and limits, study-wide: Sampled repertoires all dated from after the peak T cell response. Of spike-specific TCRs, nearly half reportedly target regions left unmutated in variants. Spike as a whole was targeted by vaccine-associated CD4 TCRs, dominant at 160-218 and 743-854.

This receptor was obtained from an adult in good health. Here the sequenced sample was peripheral blood, taken on day 0 of AZD1222 vaccination. The chain combines TRBV10-1 with TRBJ2-2; TRBD1 matches at 10 bases. The CDR3 DNA reads as TGCGCCAGCAACTCCGGGACAGGGGACACCGGGGAGCTGTTTTTT. Encoded protein: CASNSGTGDTGELFF.